This TCR beta chain stems from a study of CD8+ T cells in alopecia areata. Extracted RNA was reverse transcribed into cDNA, the sequencing template. Profiling relied on immunoSEQ multiplex PCR, and the TCRdb table lists in-frame clones only, not all of them. This table holds roughly 120,000 clones, roughly 60% found once. Treatment noted: oral pan-JAK inhibitor, 5-10 mg twice daily. Here the sequenced sample was CD8+ T cells sorted from blood, taken at week 4, from a patient treated with tofacitinib. The source is a human donor with alopecia areata.

This CDR3 is CASSSLDRGLDGYTF. CDR3 DNA: TGTGCCAGCAGTTCCCTGGACAGGGGGCTGGATGGCTACACCTTC. The J gene is TRBJ1-2, the V gene TRBV28, with 11 bases matching TRBD1. V was clipped by 4 bases and J by 6 bases; unmatched bases: 7. CDR1 and CDR2 (germline): MDHEN, SYDVKM. The CDR3 has 15 amino acids.